The clone carrying this T cell receptor (beta chain) was seen at least ten times. Researchers made TCR beta libraries by using iRepertoire HTBI primers and running Arm-PCR on CDR3 regions. One entry per CDR3 protein, called by TCRdb with MiXCR from the multiplex PCR reads. The data contain about 500,000 distinct CDR3 sequences, 16% of them singletons. These data come from a study of regulatory T cells in long-lasting Graves disease. Study-level background: Antithyroid drugs had been taken by newly diagnosed Graves' patients for under 3 months.

Time point specified: newly diagnosed GD, antithyroid drugs for less than 3 months. TCR sequences were obtained from RNA taken from PBMCs. All patients originated from an endocrinology department located in Xi'an, China. Separately, the same data were catalogued under a study of T cells in Graves' hyperthyroidism and ophthalmopathy. As reported in that work: The HTBI primer set was used in a first-round RT-PCR of the TCR CDR3. Clonotypes that were expanded in thyroid above 0.001 mostly appeared in blood too.

The sample in question was peripheral blood mononuclear cells (PBMCs), obtained at new diagnosis, from a patient treated with antithyroid drugs. This receptor was obtained from a man aged 40-50 years with Graves disease.

The CDR3 loop is CASSEGWSYEQYF. In DNA, the CDR3 is TGTGCCAGCAGTGAAGGCTGGTCCTACGAGCAGTACTTC. The gene calls are TRBV2 and TRBJ2-7, with D hard to call. CDR1 and CDR2 (germline): SNHLY, FYNNEI. CDR3 length: 13 residues. Trimming took 1 base from V and 1 from J, leaving 5 bases between them.